Given below is one T cell receptor (beta chain) in context. The data originate from a study of cytomegalovirus exposure and HLA in healthy donors. Study-wide background: According to later analysis, the same platform produced the roughly 120 validation and several hundred first-cohort repertoires.

Sequenced by immunoSEQ multiplex PCR; TCRdb stores in-frame clones only, minus some. The repertoire holds some 230,000 clones, with about nine tenths as singletons. Input material: PBMCs. The TCR comes from a woman under 30 in good health and CMV-seronegative.

In nucleotides, the CDR3 is TGTGCCAGCAGAACGACAGGGCTTGGAAACACCATATATTTT. Protein product: CASRTTGLGNTIYF. The V and J genes are TRBV27 and TRBJ1-3, with 7 positions matching TRBD1. V lost 6 bases to trimming and J lost 3 bases; unmatched junction nucleotides: 5. The CDR3 spans 14 residues. CDR1 is MNHEY and CDR2 is SMNVEV in the germline V gene (reference sequence).